What follows are 24 T cell receptor beta chains derived from one specimen sequenced in a study of regulatory T cells in long-lasting Graves disease. Specified time point: persistent/refractory GD, antithyroid drugs over 5 years with positive TRAb. From PBMCs, RNA was extracted and then used to make the TCR library. Libraries of TCR beta came from iRepertoire HTBI primers plus Arm-PCR of CDR3 regions. TCRdb re-called the multiplex PCR reads with MiXCR, one entry per CDR3 protein. The sample holds 300,000 to 500,000 distinct CDR3 sequences, less than 25% seen once. Sequences were derived from peripheral blood mononuclear cells (PBMCs), sampled when the disease was refractory, from a patient treated with antithyroid drugs. The receptors derive from a female donor with Graves disease.

V gene TRBV12-3 or TRBV12-4 combines with J gene TRBJ1-6, with 7 nucleotides matching TRBD1. This CDR3 is 17 amino acids long. V lost 7 bases and J lost 0; bases outside the gene matches: 9. CDR3 DNA: TGTGCCAGCAATTCGGGACAGCCGACCTCCTATAATTCACCCCTCCACTTT. It is translated as CASNSGQPTSYNSPLHF.

The sample holds a few counts of this clonotype. V and J are TRBV20-1 and TRBJ2-7; no firm D call. The CDR3 contains 15 residues. Germline CDR1 DFQATT, CDR2 SNEGSKA (reference sequence). Trimming took 6 bases from V and 4 from J, leaving 22 bases between them. The CDR3 here is CSAEGPMANEYEQYF. In nucleotides, the CDR3 is TGCAGTGCCGAAGGGCCCATGGCAAATGAGTACGAGCAGTACTTC.

The chain has TRBV29-1 and TRBJ2-7; D is uncertain. This CDR3 contains 13 residues. Germline V gene data show CDR1 as SQVTM and CDR2 as ANQGSEA. V was pared by 2 bases and J by 3 bases, with 11 bases between. CDR3 coding DNA: TGCAGCGTTGAAATGGGGAATCGCTACGAGCAGTACTTC. It is translated as CSVEMGNRYEQYF.

The genes are TRBV9 and TRBJ2-2; TRBD2 agrees at 7 bases. This CDR3 contains 18 residues. Germline trimming cut 3 bases from V and 2 bases from J; bases unmatched to any gene: 13. The V gene's germline CDR1 is SGDLS and CDR2 YYNGEE. The CDR3 DNA reads TGTGCCAGCAGCGACGGAAGTAGCGGGTTAACCAACACCGGGGAGCTGTTTTTT. Its translation is CASSDGSSGLTNTGELFF.

The genes are TRBV3-1 and TRBJ1-2, with D possibly being TRBD1 (5 bases). Germline lookup yields CDR1 LGHDT and CDR2 YNNKEL (reference sequence). This CDR3 region has 13 residues. Between the trimmed V and J ends, which lost 0 bases and 4 bases, there was a span of 6 bases. As DNA, the CDR3 is TGTGCCAGCAGCCAAGACGGGGCCTATGGCTACACCTTC. It translates to CASSQDGAYGYTF.

This clonotype was seen ten or more times. CDR3 DNA sequence: TGTGCCACCTGGCCCGGGTCTGGCGGGGAGCTGTTTTTT. Protein sequence: CATWPGSGGELFF. The rearrangement joins TRBV10-3 to TRBJ2-2; D remains unclear. V lost 10 bases, J lost 7 bases, and 16 bases lay in between. The V gene's germline CDR1 is ENHRY and CDR2 SYGVKD. This CDR3 contains 13 residues.

Ten or more counts support this clonotype. The chain joins TRBV2 to TRBJ1-1; no firm D call. Germline assignment: CDR1 SNHLY and CDR2 FYNNEI. V was pared by 0 bases and J by 5 bases, with 13 bases between. The CDR3 is made up of 15 amino acids. The CDR3 DNA reads TGTGCCAGCAGTGAAGCTATCGGGCCGGGGACTGAAGCTTTCTTT. Encoded protein: CASSEAIGPGTEAFF.

This chain connects TRBV27 to TRBJ2-7; the match to TRBD1 covers 9 bases. Germline V gene lookup returns CDR1 MNHEY and CDR2 SMNVEV (reference sequence). The CDR3 totals 20 residues. V lost 4 bases and J lost 0; bases outside the gene matches: 19. CDR3 DNA sequence: TGTGCCAGCAGTTCAGTGGGTTGGACAGGGGATGAAATTAGCTCCTACGAGCAGTACTTC. Its protein is CASSSVGWTGDEISSYEQYF.

As regards this clonotype: A much larger clone sits a single nucleotide away, making a read error possible. The J gene is TRBJ2-7, the V gene TRBV13, with D unclear. The CDR3 runs to 13 residues. Per germline, CDR1 PRHDT and CDR2 FYEKMQ (reference sequence). The CDR3 DNA reads TGTGCCTGCAGCATGGACGGTTACTACGAGCAGTACTTC. This sequence encodes CACSMDGYYEQYF.

This clonotype was counted a few times. This sequence joins TRBV4-1 and TRBJ1-5; D uncertain. CDR1 MGHRA and CDR2 YSYEKL come from the germline V gene. V was cut by 2 bases and J by 5 bases, with 13 bases left in between. The CDR3 sequence is 15 residues long. The DNA for the CDR3 is TGCGCCAGCAGCCAATACAGCACCCCAGATCAGCCCCAGCATTTT. Protein: CASSQYSTPDQPQHF.

In its sample, this clonotype was seen many times. V gene TRBV6-5 combines with J gene TRBJ1-4; D is unresolved. CDR1 and CDR2 (germline): MNHEY, SVGAGI. The V end lost 4 bases, the J end lost 8 bases, and 17 bases lay between the germline ends. The CDR3 covers 15 residues. CDR3 bases: TGTGCCAGCAGTTCCCGGGCCGCGAGCCGGGAAAAACTGTTTTTT. Translation gives CASSSRAASREKLFF.

Concerning this clonotype: Its ends do not fully match the called genes, so a read error is possible. The rearrangement uses TRBV7-9 and TRBJ2-7, with TRBD2 matching 10 bases. The germline V gene has CDR1 SEHNR and CDR2 FQNEAQ (reference sequence). CDR3 length equals 19 residues. This CDR3 is CASSLGTLTVAGGSYEQYF. The CDR3 DNA reads TGTGCTAGCAGCTTAGGGACCCTGACGGTAGCGGGAGGCTCCTACGAGCAGTACTTC. Variable domain in full (rest from reference TRBV7-9 and TRBJ2-7): DTGVSQNPRHKITKRGQNVTFRCDPISEHNRLYWYRQTLGQGPEFLTYFQNEAQLEKSRLLSDRFSAERPKGSFSTLEIQRTEQGDSAMYLCASSLGTLTVAGGSYEQYFGPGTRLTVT.

This clonotype was recorded a few times. The gene calls are TRBV20-1 and TRBJ1-1; 8 positions agree with TRBD1. This CDR3 has 13 amino acids. Germline CDR1 DFQATT, CDR2 SNEGSKA (reference sequence). The V and J ends lost 2 bases and 4 bases, in that order; junction bases with no gene match: 3. The CDR3, as DNA: TGCAGTGCTAGAAAGACAGGGGCCACTGAAGCTTTCTTT. Amino acids: CSARKTGATEAFF.

This clonotype was detected a few times. The CDR3 is CSASVGSGREAFF. Written as DNA, the CDR3 is TGCAGTGCTAGTGTAGGGTCAGGACGTGAAGCTTTCTTT. The genes are TRBV20-1 and TRBJ1-1; unclear D gene. V was pared by 3 bases and J by 7 bases, with 15 bases between. The CDR3 has 13 amino acids. The germline CDR1 and CDR2 sequences are DFQATT and SNEGSKA (reference sequence).

In this sample, this clonotype turned up many times. V is TRBV2 and J is TRBJ1-1; D is uncertain. Germline values: CDR1 SNHLY, CDR2 FYNNEI. Between the trimmed V and J ends, which lost 3 bases and 3 bases, there was a span of 5 bases. The CDR3 spans 12 residues. The CDR3 loop reads CASSEIYTEAFF. CDR3 bases: TGTGCCAGCAGTGAGATTTACACTGAAGCTTTCTTT. Full variable domain (outside the CDR3, taken from reference TRBV2 and TRBJ1-1): EPEVTQTPSHQVTQMGQEVILRCVPISNHLYFYWYRQILGQKVEFLVSFYNNEISEKSEIFDDQFSVERPDGSNFTLKIRSTKLEDSAMYFCASSEIYTEAFFGQGTRLTVV.

The chain uses TRBV7-9 and TRBJ2-1, with 7 bases aligning to TRBD2. The CDR3 is 15 residues long. With 3 bases clipped from V and 1 base from J, the junction kept 3 bases outside the gene matches. Germline V CDR1 and CDR2: SEHNR, FQNEAQ (reference sequence). For the CDR3, the DNA is TGTGCCAGCAGCTTCCCGGGACTATCCTACAATGAGCAGTTCTTC. It is translated as CASSFPGLSYNEQFF.

This clonotype was counted many times. This sequence joins TRBV28 and TRBJ2-7, with D perhaps matching TRBD1 or TRBD2 (5 bases each). V was clipped by 1 base and J by 6 bases, with 13 bases between them. This CDR3 contains 14 residues. Per germline, CDR1 MDHEN and CDR2 SYDVKM. Written as DNA, the CDR3 is TGTGCCAGCAGTTTATTGGCAGGGACCGGCGAGCAGTACTTC. Its protein product is CASSLLAGTGEQYF.

This clonotype was counted ten times or more. J is TRBJ2-7 and V is TRBV2; D remains unclear. CDR1 is SNHLY, CDR2 FYNNEI, per germline. The CDR3 contains 11 residues. The V end was cut by 4 bases, the J end by 6 bases, with 7 bases between. This CDR3 is CASSVLLEQYF. The CDR3 DNA reads TGTGCCAGCAGTGTACTCCTCGAGCAGTACTTC.

Notes on this clonotype: An end of the junction differs from the germline gene, which may be a read error. The gene calls are TRBV4-1 and TRBJ1-6; D is possibly TRBD1 (5 bases). Germline V lookup: CDR1 MGHRA, CDR2 YSYEKL. This CDR3 has 14 amino acids. In DNA, the CDR3 is TGCGCCAGCAGCCAAGATCCCCGGGACGGGAAGGGTTTCTTT. Protein product: CASSQDPRDGKGFF.

This clonotype was seen a few times. In DNA, the CDR3 is TGTGCCAGTGCAGTTGACGGGGTATATACTGAAGCTTTCTTT. Translated, it gives CASAVDGVYTEAFF. V usage is TRBV19 and J usage is TRBJ1-1; no reliable D call. Trimming took off 8 bases at V and 5 bases at J, with 18 bases between the two ends. This CDR3 comprises 14 residues. Germline assignment: CDR1 LNHDA and CDR2 SQIVND (reference sequence).

This clonotype appeared a few times. V is TRBV7-2 and J is TRBJ2-2; 7 nucleotides agree with TRBD1. Germline V gene lookup returns CDR1 SGHTA and CDR2 FQGNSA. The CDR3 spans 17 residues. The trim removed 4 bases at V and 2 bases at J, leaving 10 bases unmatched. As DNA, the CDR3 is TGTGCCAGCAGCTGGCACAGGGGATTCTTCAACACCGGGGAGCTGTTTTTT. Its translation is CASSWHRGFFNTGELFF.

V usage is TRBV11-2 and J usage is TRBJ2-7, with 16 nucleotides matching TRBD2. Germline CDR1 reads SGHAT; CDR2 reads FQNNGV. The CDR3 consists of 16 residues. V lost 5 bases, J lost 5 bases, and 6 bases stayed unmatched. In DNA, the CDR3 is TGTGCCAGCAGCCCGGGACTAGCGGGAGGGCCCCACGAGCAGTACTTC. Its translation is CASSPGLAGGPHEQYF.

This chain uses TRBV18 with TRBJ2-2; D gene uncertain. V gave up 3 bases and J gave up 8 bases, with 16 bases separating them. Germline V gives CDR1 KGHSH, CDR2 LQKENI. The CDR3 length is 15 residues. Here the CDR3 reads CASSPSGPSGGELFF. The CDR3 DNA is TGTGCCAGCTCACCTAGTGGTCCGTCGGGTGGGGAGCTGTTTTTT.

This clonotype turned up a few times. This chain links TRBV7-2 with TRBJ2-2; D is unclear. CDR3 size: 12 residues. The V gene lost 4 bases and the J gene lost 7 bases, with 7 bases spanning the gap. The germline V gene has CDR1 SGHTA and CDR2 FQGNSA. CDR3 region: CASSWDFGELFF. The CDR3 DNA sequence: TGTGCCAGCAGCTGGGATTTCGGGGAGCTGTTTTTT. The full variable domain, completed using reference TRBV7-2 and TRBJ2-2, is GAGVSQSPSNKVTEKGKDVELRCDPISGHTALYWYRQSLGQGLEFLIYFQGNSAPDKSGLPSDRFSAERTGGSVSTLTIQRTQQEDSAVYLCASSWDFGELFFGEGSRLTVL.